The rows below give T cell receptor beta chains drawn from one sample of a study of T cell responses to AZD1222 COVID-19 vaccine. Sequencing was performed with immunoSEQ multiplex PCR; in TCRdb, only in-frame clones are kept and a portion is missing. Of about 120,000 clones listed, 92% are singletons. The sequencing used peripheral blood, collected 28 days after the second AZD1222 dose. The receptors originated from an adult who received the AZD1222 COVID-19 vaccine. Both conserved end residues are part of each CDR3. D genes are given only for firm matches. Only part of the rows carry a size: once, few, many, or a class if the clone is expanded.

V gene: TRBV7-9; D gene: -; clone size: -; J gene: TRBJ1-4; CDR3 DNA: TGTGCCAGCAGCTTAAATGGAGCCGCGGGGGAAAAACTGTTTTTT; CDR3 protein: CASSLNGAAGEKLFF
V gene: TRBV9; D gene: -; clone size: -; J gene: TRBJ2-2; CDR3 DNA: TGTGCCAGCAGCTTGGGTCCCGGGGAGCTGTTTTTT; CDR3 protein: CASSLGPGELFF
V gene: TRBV5-1; D gene: -; clone size: -; J gene: TRBJ2-1; CDR3 DNA: TGCGCCAGCAGCTTGGACGGGAGCGGCTACAATGAGCAGTTCTTC; CDR3 protein: CASSLDGSGYNEQFF
V gene: TRBV5-1; D gene: -; clone size: -; J gene: TRBJ2-5; CDR3 DNA: TGCGCCAGCAGACAGCGGGTAGCAGGGGAGACCCAGTACTTC; CDR3 protein: CASRQRVAGETQYF
V gene: TRBV20-1; D gene: TRBD1; clone size: -; J gene: TRBJ2-7; CDR3 DNA: TGCAGTGCTAGTAAACTCCGGACAGGGGGCGTTTTGGTAGGCTACGAGCAGTACTTC; CDR3 protein: CSASKLRTGGVLVGYEQYF
V gene: TRBV28; D gene: TRBD1; clone size: -; J gene: TRBJ2-5; CDR3 DNA: TGTGCCAGCAGCACGGACAGGCGAGAGACCCAGTACTTC; CDR3 protein: CASSTDRRETQYF
V gene: TRBV6-5; D gene: -; clone size: few; J gene: TRBJ2-2; CDR3 DNA: TGTGCCAGCAGAACAGGGAGGGCGGACACCGGGGAGCTGTTTTTT; CDR3 protein: CASRTGRADTGELFF
V gene: TRBV27; D gene: -; clone size: -; J gene: TRBJ1-6; CDR3 DNA: TGTGCCAGCAGTTCTCCGGGGGGGGGAAGTTCACCCCTCCACTTT; CDR3 protein: CASSSPGGGSSPLHF
V gene: TRBV18; D gene: -; clone size: -; J gene: TRBJ2-3; CDR3 DNA: TGTGCCAGCTCACCAAGCACAGATACGCAGTATTTT; CDR3 protein: CASSPSTDTQYF
V gene: TRBV6-5; D gene: -; clone size: -; J gene: TRBJ2-3; CDR3 DNA: TGTGCCAGCAGTCGTCGAGGGGGAAGCACAGATACGCAGTATTTT; CDR3 protein: CASSRRGGSTDTQYF
V gene: TRBV15; D gene: -; clone size: -; J gene: TRBJ1-3; CDR3 DNA: TGTGCCACCAGCAGCCAAAGACAGGCTGGAAACACCATATATTTT; CDR3 protein: CATSSQRQAGNTIYF
V gene: TRBV7-9; D gene: -; clone size: -; J gene: TRBJ2-3; CDR3 DNA: TGTGCCAGCAGCCACGATACGGGAAGCACAGATACGCAGTATTTT; CDR3 protein: CASSHDTGSTDTQYF
V gene: TRBV21-1; D gene: -; clone size: -; J gene: TRBJ1-6; CDR3 DNA: TGTGCCAGCAGCACTGGGACATCAAATTCACCCCTCCACTTT; CDR3 protein: CASSTGTSNSPLHF
V gene: TRBV5-1; D gene: -; clone size: -; J gene: TRBJ2-5; CDR3 DNA: TGCGCCAGCAGCATAACTAGCAAAGAGACCCAGTACTTC; CDR3 protein: CASSITSKETQYF
V gene: TRBV19; D gene: -; clone size: few; J gene: TRBJ1-5; CDR3 DNA: TGTGCCAGTAGTACAGGGGTATGGCAGCCCCAGCATTTT; CDR3 protein: CASSTGVWQPQHF
V gene: TRBV6-5; D gene: TRBD2; clone size: -; J gene: TRBJ2-5; CDR3 DNA: TGTGCCAGCAGTTACCTCGCTAGCGGGAGGGAAGAGACCCAGTACTTC; CDR3 protein: CASSYLASGREETQYF
V gene: TRBV2; D gene: -; clone size: -; J gene: TRBJ1-6; CDR3 DNA: TGTGCCAGTAGAAGGACAGTTTTCTCACCCCTCCACTTT; CDR3 protein: CASRRTVFSPLHF
V gene: TRBV27; D gene: -; clone size: -; J gene: TRBJ1-5; CDR3 DNA: TGTGCCAGCAGATCAGGGTTTAGCAATCAGCCCCAGCATTTT; CDR3 protein: CASRSGFSNQPQHF
V gene: TRBV6-5; D gene: -; clone size: -; J gene: TRBJ2-3; CDR3 DNA: TGTGCCAGCATAGTAAGGGATACGCAGTATTTT; CDR3 protein: CASIVRDTQYF
V gene: TRBV7-2; D gene: -; clone size: -; J gene: TRBJ1-2; CDR3 DNA: TGTGCCAGCAGCCCTAATAGACTGACAGGTCCCCCAAGAACCTTC; CDR3 protein: CASSPNRLTGPPRTF
V gene: TRBV6-1; D gene: TRBD1; clone size: -; J gene: TRBJ1-5; CDR3 DNA: TGTGCCAGCAGTGCGAGAACCGGGACAGGGGGCTTTCAGCCCCAGCATTTT; CDR3 protein: CASSARTGTGGFQPQHF
V gene: TRBV12-1; D gene: -; clone size: -; J gene: TRBJ2-1; CDR3 DNA: TGTGCCAGCAACACTCTACGGACGAGCAGGGGCAATGAGCAGTTCTTC; CDR3 protein: CASNTLRTSRGNEQFF
V gene: TRBV6-5; D gene: -; clone size: -; J gene: TRBJ1-4; CDR3 DNA: TGTGCCAGCATACAGGGCCGTAATGAAAAACTGTTTTTT; CDR3 protein: CASIQGRNEKLFF
V gene: TRBV6-6; D gene: -; clone size: -; J gene: TRBJ2-7; CDR3 DNA: TGTGCCAGCAGTAACTTCTACGAGCAGTACTTC; CDR3 protein: CASSNFYEQYF
V gene: TRBV29-1; D gene: TRBD1; clone size: -; J gene: TRBJ2-7; CDR3 DNA: TGCAGCGTTACACGGGACAGCGGTTTTGAGCAGTACTTC; CDR3 protein: CSVTRDSGFEQYF